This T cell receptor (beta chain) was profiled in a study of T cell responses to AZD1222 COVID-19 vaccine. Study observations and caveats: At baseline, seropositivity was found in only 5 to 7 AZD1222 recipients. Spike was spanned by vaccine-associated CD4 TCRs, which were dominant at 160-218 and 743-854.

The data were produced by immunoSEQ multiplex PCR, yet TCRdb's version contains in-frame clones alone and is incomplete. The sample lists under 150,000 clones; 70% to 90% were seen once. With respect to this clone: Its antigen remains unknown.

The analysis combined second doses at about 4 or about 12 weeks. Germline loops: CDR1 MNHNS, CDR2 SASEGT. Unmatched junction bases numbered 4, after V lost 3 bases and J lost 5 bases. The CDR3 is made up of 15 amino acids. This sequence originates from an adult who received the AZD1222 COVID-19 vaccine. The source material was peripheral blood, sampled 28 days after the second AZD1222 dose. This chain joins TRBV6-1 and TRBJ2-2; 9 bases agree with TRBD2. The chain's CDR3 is CASSDPTSGTGELFF. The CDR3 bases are TGTGCCAGCAGTGATCCGACTAGCGGTACCGGGGAGCTGTTTTTT.